The 21 T cell receptor beta chains presented below share a single source sample, sequenced in a study of STAT3 mutations in large granular lymphocyte leukemia. General study results and limits: Every T-LGLL patient had at least one immunodominant TCRbeta clonotype.

These receptors' targets are unknown. Here immunoSEQ multiplex PCR was the method, and the copy in TCRdb shows in-frame clones only, minus some. This table holds about 12,000 clones, 81% found once. Material: peripheral blood mononuclear cells. Source of these receptors: a man aged 60-69 years with T-cell large granular lymphocyte leukemia. Some clones in this sample may be carry-over from other donors' samples.

The rearrangement links TRBV7-9 to TRBJ2-5; D is unresolved. This CDR3 is built from 11 residues. V was trimmed by 4 bases and J by 1 base, leaving 1 base between them. Per germline, CDR1 SEHNR and CDR2 FQNEAQ (reference sequence). The CDR3 sequence: CASSSQETQYF. In DNA, the CDR3 is TGTGCCAGCAGCTCCCAAGAGACCCAGTACTTC.

In DNA form, the CDR3 reads TGTGCCAGCAGCCCACCTTCTGCGGGACCAGAGACCCAGTACTTC. The encoded protein is CASSPPSAGPETQYF. This chain links TRBV7-9 with TRBJ2-5, with a weak D call TRBD2 (6 bases). Germline assignment: CDR1 SEHNR and CDR2 FQNEAQ (reference sequence). The CDR3 covers 15 residues. V was clipped by 5 bases and J by 4 bases, with 17 bases between them.

The chain employs TRBV19 and TRBJ1-3; D might be TRBD1 (5 bases). Between the trimmed V and J ends, which lost 9 bases and 0 bases, there was a span of 12 bases. The V gene's germline CDR1 is LNHDA and CDR2 SQIVND (reference sequence). The CDR3 contains 14 residues. DNA for the CDR3: TGTGCCAGCACAAGGGGCAACTCTGGAAACACCATATATTTT. It is translated as CASTRGNSGNTIYF.

The J gene is TRBJ2-7, the V gene TRBV5-6; D uncertain. Germline CDR1 and CDR2: SGHDT and YYEEEE. V was cut by 1 base and J by 5 bases, with 13 bases left in between. There are 14 residues in the CDR3. The CDR3 reads CASSLFSGSNEQYF. CDR3 nucleotides: TGTGCCAGCAGCTTGTTCTCGGGTTCAAACGAGCAGTACTTC.

As regards this clone: At one boundary the junction diverges from the germline segment, which might be a read error. The rearrangement links TRBV7-7 to TRBJ2-7; D is uncertain. The CDR3 has 13 residues. The germline V gene encodes CDR1 SSHAT and CDR2 FNYEAQ (reference sequence). Written as DNA, the CDR3 is TGTGCTAGCAGCCCGAGCGCCGGCTACGAGCAGTACTTC. Its translation: CASSPSAGYEQYF.

As regards this clone: An end of the junction does not agree with germline; a read error may underlie this. The chain uses TRBV5-5 and TRBJ2-5; possible D gene TRBD1, 5 bases. The V gene's germline CDR1 is SGHKS and CDR2 YYEKEE (reference sequence). The CDR3 has 13 residues. CDR3: CASNLMGQETQYF. CDR3 in DNA: TGTGCCAGCAACTTGATGGGGCAGGAGACCCAGTACTTC.

The chain links TRBV2 to TRBJ2-3; D tentatively fits TRBD1 or TRBD2 (5 bases each). The length of the CDR3 is 13 residues. From germline, CDR1 is SNHLY and CDR2 FYNNEI. V was trimmed by 8 bases and J by 2 bases, leaving 11 bases between them. Here the CDR3 DNA reads TGTGCCAGCGGGGGAGAAATCACAGATACGCAGTATTTT. Amino acids: CASGGEITDTQYF.

The CDR3 DNA reads TGTGCCAGCAGCCAGATGGGGAGTTTCGCAGATACGCAGTATTTT. Translated, it gives CASSQMGSFADTQYF. This chain joins TRBV14 and TRBJ2-3, with a tentative D call TRBD2 (5 bases). Between the trimmed V and J ends, which lost 3 bases and 4 bases, there was a span of 14 bases. Germline CDR1 is SGHDN and CDR2 is FVKESK. The CDR3 consists of 15 residues.

The sample holds a few counts of this clone. The J gene is TRBJ1-1, the V gene TRBV4-1; D uncertain. The germline V gene has CDR1 MGHRA and CDR2 YSYEKL. The germline V and J ends were trimmed by 5 bases and 1 base, with 11 bases remaining between them. This CDR3 region has 14 residues. The CDR3 coding sequence is TGCGCCAGCAGCGGTCTACTAAAGAACACTGAAGCTTTCTTT. Amino acids: CASSGLLKNTEAFF.

V is TRBV6-5 and J is TRBJ1-1, with D possibly matching TRBD1 (5 bases). The V gene's germline CDR1 is MNHEY and CDR2 SVGAGI. The CDR3 covers 14 residues. V was clipped by 7 bases and J by 1 base, with 13 bases between them. The CDR3 region is CASIGDRSNTEAFF. DNA for the CDR3: TGTGCCAGCATCGGGGACCGTTCGAACACTGAAGCTTTCTTT.

This chain joins TRBV28 and TRBJ2-7, with 7 bases fitting TRBD2. In germline, CDR1 is MDHEN, CDR2 SYDVKM. The CDR3 runs 13 residues. Trimming cost V 1 base and J 12 bases; bases outside gene matches: 9. The CDR3 nucleotides are TGTGCCAGCAGTTTATCCACCGGGGGAGGGTGGTACTTC. It codes for CASSLSTGGGWYF.

J is TRBJ1-1 and V is TRBV5-1, with D perhaps TRBD1 (6 bases). Trimming left V 4 bases short and J 3 bases short, with 16 bases between. Germline V gene data show CDR1 as SGHRS and CDR2 as YFSETQ. CDR3 length: 15 amino acids. Here the CDR3 reads CASSPPGAMDTEAFF. The CDR3 DNA sequence: TGCGCCAGCAGCCCCCCGGGGGCGATGGACACTGAAGCTTTCTTT.

The chain is built from TRBV28 and TRBJ2-7, with D tentatively TRBD2 (6 bases). CDR1 and CDR2 from the germline V gene are MDHEN and SYDVKM. Trimming took off 5 bases at V and 2 bases at J, with 13 bases between the two ends. The CDR3 runs to 14 residues. In DNA, the CDR3 is TGTGCCAGCAGTAATCACGGGGGTGCCTACGAGCAGTACTTC. Amino acids: CASSNHGGAYEQYF.

V usage is TRBV6-1 and J usage is TRBJ1-1, with D tentatively TRBD1 (6 bases). Germline values: CDR1 MNHNS, CDR2 SASEGT. Trimming took 7 bases from V and 4 from J, leaving 19 bases between them. This CDR3 spans 15 amino acids. CDR3 region: CASIAREGVSTEAFF. CDR3 DNA sequence: TGTGCCAGCATCGCCAGAGAGGGGGTTAGCACTGAAGCTTTCTTT.

This clone is a singleton in its sample. This rearrangement joins TRBV6-6 to TRBJ1-4; D ambiguous. CDR1 and CDR2 from the germline V gene are MNHNY and SVGAGI (reference sequence). This CDR3 is built from 16 residues. V was pared by 6 bases and J by 5 bases, with 19 bases between. The CDR3 DNA reads as TGTGCCAGCAGCCCCCCCCGCGGACGTCAAAATGAAAAACTGTTTTTT. It is translated as CASSPPRGRQNEKLFF.

The chain is built from TRBV6-5 and TRBJ1-1; 7 bases line up with TRBD1. V was clipped by 2 bases and J by 5 bases; unmatched bases: 11. The CDR3 has 16 residues. Germline V gene data show CDR1 as MNHEY and CDR2 as SVGAGI. CDR3: CASSYGPQGRGTEAFF. In DNA, the CDR3 is TGTGCCAGCAGTTACGGGCCACAGGGGCGGGGGACTGAAGCTTTCTTT.

The chain recombines TRBV9 with TRBJ2-1; 8 nucleotides line up with TRBD2. CDR1 and CDR2 from the germline V gene are SGDLS and YYNGEE. The CDR3 extends over 18 amino acids. J was trimmed by 7 bases and V by 0 bases; bases with no gene match: 15. CDR3 DNA sequence: TGTGCCAGCAGCGTAGCTACGTTGGCTAGCGGGCATGGGAATGAGCAGTTCTTC. This codes for CASSVATLASGHGNEQFF.

The V call is TRBV5-1, the J call TRBJ2-2; 10 bases match TRBD1. CDR1 is SGHRS, CDR2 YFSETQ, per germline. This CDR3 is 15 amino acids long. Unmatched junction bases numbered 4, after V lost 4 bases and J lost 4 bases. The CDR3 coding sequence is TGCGCCAGCAGCCACGGACAGGGGGGCACCGGGGAGCTGTTTTTT. This codes for CASSHGQGGTGELFF.

The chain uses TRBV5-6 and TRBJ2-2; tentatively, D is TRBD1 or TRBD2 (6 bases each). The CDR3 sequence is 15 residues long. V was pared by 3 bases and J by 4 bases, with 13 bases between. Germline CDR1 is SGHDT and CDR2 is YYEEEE. The CDR3 loop is CASSSLGGGTGELFF. CDR3 sequence (DNA): TGTGCCAGCAGCTCCCTAGGGGGAGGCACCGGGGAGCTGTTTTTT.

The chain recombines TRBV12-5 with TRBJ2-3; D is undetermined. The germline V and J ends were trimmed by 10 bases and 0 bases, with 14 bases remaining between them. Per the germline V gene, CDR1 is LGHNT and CDR2 is FRNRAP. The CDR3 extends over 14 amino acids. In DNA form, the CDR3 reads TGTGCTACTCGAGGACCGTTGAGCACAGATACGCAGTATTTT. Translation: CATRGPLSTDTQYF.

This chain joins TRBV6-1 and TRBJ2-2; a possible D gene is TRBD1 (5 bases). Germline V CDR1 and CDR2: MNHNS, SASEGT. The V gene lost 4 bases and the J gene lost 4 bases, with 10 bases spanning the gap. The CDR3 has 14 residues. CDR3 coding DNA: TGTGCCAGCAGTGCACAGGAACCCACCGGGGAGCTGTTTTTT. This encodes CASSAQEPTGELFF.